This entry is about one T cell receptor (beta chain). A second about 7 to 11 cycle PCR used barcoded and J-beta primers. Each CDR3 protein gets one entry after TCRdb re-called the 5' RACE reads with MiXCR. The sample lists more than 650,000 distinct CDR3 sequences; 20% to 30% were seen once. This sample was included in a study of blood T cells in healthy people across ages. Germline loops: CDR1 LGHDT, CDR2 YNNKEL (reference sequence). The CDR3 covers 15 residues. The germline V and J ends were trimmed by 5 bases and 0 bases, with 11 bases remaining between them. These same data were also listed under a study on T cells of mothers and their children.

The receptor comes from a boy aged 5-17 years in good health. V is TRBV3-1 and J is TRBJ2-4; D ambiguous. Sequencing used blood. CDR3 nucleotides: TGTGCCAGCAGCGACTCAGTACTAGCCAAAAACATTCAGTACTTC. Residues: CASSDSVLAKNIQYF.